This is a list of T cell receptor beta chains from one sample in a study of human T cells and chemical hapten exposure. TCRdb re-called the RACE reads with MiXCR, one entry per CDR3 protein. This table has fewer than 100,000 distinct CDR3 sequences, 12% appearing once. The starting material was whole blood, obtained in connection with sensitization to the hapten diphenylcyclopropenone (DPC). The receptors were sampled from a woman aged 60 to 75 with alopecia areata. Some clones in this sample may be carry-over from other donors' samples. CDR3s include the opening cysteine and the closing phenylalanine or tryptophan. A D gene is named only where the DNA matches it firmly. Clone size appears in some rows only: once, few, many, or a class for an expanded clone.

many	TRBV7-3	TRBJ2-1	TRBD2	TGTGCCAGCAGCTCAACACCGGGACTAGTCAATGAGCAGTTCTTC	CASSSTPGLVNEQFF
many	TRBV24-1	TRBJ2-1	TRBD2	TGTGCCACCAGTGAACAAGACCGCGGGGGGCAGTTCTTC	CATSEQDRGGQFF
-	TRBV27	TRBJ1-1	TRBD1	TGTGCCAGCAGTTCGGGACAGACCCCGTCCACTGAAGCTTTCTTT	CASSSGQTPSTEAFF
-	TRBV29-1	TRBJ1-1	-	TGCAGCGGAGGGGGGGGCACTGAAGCTTTCTTT	CSGGGGTEAFF
many	TRBV10-3	TRBJ2-2	TRBD2	TGTGCCATCAGTGGTCCCCTATCGACTAGCGGGGGGCGCACGAACACCGGGGAGCTGTTTTTT	CAISGPLSTSGGRTNTGELFF
medium-sized	TRBV5-1	TRBJ2-1	TRBD2	TGCGCCAGCAGCCTAACTACTAGCGGGACTTGGAATGAGCAGTTCTTC	CASSLTTSGTWNEQFF
few	TRBV4-2	TRBJ1-2	-	TGTGCCAGCAGCCAACCCGGTGGAGGCGGGGGTGGCTACACCTTC	CASSQPGGGGGGYTF
once	TRBV6-6	TRBJ2-1	-	TGTGCCAGCAGTTACGCGGGCAATGAGCAGTTCTTC	CASSYAGNEQFF
-	TRBV19	TRBJ2-7	TRBD1	TGTGCCAGTAGTATCTCGGTGACAGGGGGCAGGTACGAGCAGTACTTC	CASSISVTGGRYEQYF
few	TRBV18	TRBJ1-5	TRBD1	TGTGCCAGCAGCGACAGGGGGCTTAGCAATCAGCCCCAGCATTTT	CASSDRGLSNQPQHF
-	TRBV7-2	TRBJ2-5	-	TGTGCCAGCAGCTCCAATGCGGGGTTCCAAGAGACCCAGTACTTC	CASSSNAGFQETQYF
many	TRBV7-8	TRBJ1-5	TRBD1	TGTGCCAGCACCGCGGACAGGGGTGGTCATCAGCCCCAGCATTTT	CASTADRGGHQPQHF
few	TRBV20-1	TRBJ1-5	-	TGCAGTGCTAGAGGGCAGCGCAATCAGCCCCAGCATTTT	CSARGQRNQPQHF
-	TRBV29-1	TRBJ1-2	-	TGCAGCGTTGGGACGGATATCTATGGCTACACCTTC	CSVGTDIYGYTF
-	TRBV5-1	TRBJ2-1	TRBD1	TGCGCCAGCAGCTTGGGAATAGGACAGGCCCTACCCGCGTACAATGAGCAGTTCTTC	CASSLGIGQALPAYNEQFF
many	TRBV3-1	TRBJ1-6	-	TGTGCCAGCAGCCAAGGGGAAGTCGGGAAATCACCCCTCCACTTT	CASSQGEVGKSPLHF
many	TRBV2	TRBJ2-7	-	TGTGCCAGACCAGTTCCCTACGAGCAGTACTTC	CARPVPYEQYF
-	TRBV11-2	TRBJ2-7	-	TGTGCCAGCAGCTCCCCCGGGACGGACAGATCCTACGAGCAGTACTTC	CASSSPGTDRSYEQYF
many	TRBV11-2	TRBJ1-1	-	TGTGCCAGCAGCTGCCTGGAGCACATGAACACTGAAGCTTTCTTT	CASSCLEHMNTEAFF
-	TRBV4-1	TRBJ2-1	-	TGCGCCAGCAGCCCATCTTCAAGCGAGCAGTTCTTC	CASSPSSSEQFF
many	TRBV7-2	TRBJ2-2	-	TGTGCCAGCAGCCCCGGCCTGGGGGCCGGGGAGCTGTTTTTT	CASSPGLGAGELFF
many	TRBV7-3	TRBJ2-6	TRBD2	TGTGCCAGCAGCCCACTAGCGGGGGCATTCTCTGGGGCCAACGTCCTGACTTTC	CASSPLAGAFSGANVLTF
-	TRBV13	TRBJ2-3	TRBD1	TGTGCCAGCAGCTTATTACAGGGGGCTCGTTCGACAGATACGCAGTATTTT	CASSLLQGARSTDTQYF
-	TRBV18	TRBJ2-6	-	TGTGCCAGCTCACCCCTTCAACTTGGCGACTCTGGGGCCAACGTCCTGACTTTC	CASSPLQLGDSGANVLTF
-	TRBV7-9	TRBJ1-4	-	TGTGCCAGCAGTAGGGGATATAATGAAAAACTGTTTTTT	CASSRGYNEKLFF
many	TRBV6-1	TRBJ1-5	-	TGTGCCAGCAGTCCCCAGGCAGGGACTAGCAATCAGCCCCAGCATTTT	CASSPQAGTSNQPQHF